Described below is a single TCR beta chain sequence and its context. Sequencing was performed with immunoSEQ multiplex PCR; in TCRdb, only in-frame clones are kept and a portion is missing. The repertoire holds about 160,000 clones, with 85% to 90% as singletons. The CDR3 has 12 amino acids. Germline CDR1 MDHEN, CDR2 SYDVKM. The V gene lost 8 bases and the J gene lost 7 bases, with 14 bases spanning the gap. The record originates from a study of T cell responses to AZD1222 COVID-19 vaccine. Whole-study context: Pooled in the analysis were second doses at about 4 or about 12 weeks.

Here the sequenced sample was peripheral blood, taken on day 0 of AZD1222 vaccination. The chain uses TRBV28 and TRBJ1-2; possible D gene TRBD1, 6 bases. The TCR comes from an adult in good health. CDR3 DNA sequence: TGTGCCAGCCGGCTGGGAGGGGGTGGCTACACCTTC. Its protein is CASRLGGGGYTF.